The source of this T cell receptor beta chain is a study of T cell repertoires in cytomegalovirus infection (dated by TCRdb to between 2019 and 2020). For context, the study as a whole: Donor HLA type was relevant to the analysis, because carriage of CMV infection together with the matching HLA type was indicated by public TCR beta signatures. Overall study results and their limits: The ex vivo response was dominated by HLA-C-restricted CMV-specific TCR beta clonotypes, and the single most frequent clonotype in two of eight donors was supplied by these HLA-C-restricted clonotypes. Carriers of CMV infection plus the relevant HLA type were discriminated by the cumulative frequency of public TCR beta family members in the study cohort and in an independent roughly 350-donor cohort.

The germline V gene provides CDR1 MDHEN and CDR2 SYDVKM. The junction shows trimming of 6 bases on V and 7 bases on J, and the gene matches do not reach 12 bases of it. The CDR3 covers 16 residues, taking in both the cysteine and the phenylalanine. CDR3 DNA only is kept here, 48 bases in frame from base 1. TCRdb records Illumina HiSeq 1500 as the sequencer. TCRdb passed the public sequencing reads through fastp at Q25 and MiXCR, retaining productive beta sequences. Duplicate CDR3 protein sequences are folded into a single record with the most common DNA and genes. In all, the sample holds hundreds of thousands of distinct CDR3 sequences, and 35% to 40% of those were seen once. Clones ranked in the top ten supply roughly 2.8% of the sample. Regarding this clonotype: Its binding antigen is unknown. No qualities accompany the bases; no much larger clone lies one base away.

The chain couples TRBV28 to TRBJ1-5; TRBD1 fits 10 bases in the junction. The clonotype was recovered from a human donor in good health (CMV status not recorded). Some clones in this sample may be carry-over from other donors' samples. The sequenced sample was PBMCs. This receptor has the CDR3 CASSRSRQGAGQPQHF. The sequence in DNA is TGTGCCAGCAGCCGAAGTCGACAGGGGGCAGGACAGCCCCAGCATTTT.